This T cell receptor (beta chain) derives from a study of blood T cell repertoires in COVID-19. Repertoires were generated with immunoSEQ multiplex PCR, while TCRdb's copy carries only in-frame clones and drops some. Here the sample spans some 160,000 clones, 75% to 90% being singletons. As for this clone: At one boundary the junction diverges from the germline segment, which might be a read error.

This sequence originates from a woman in her sixties or seventies with active COVID-19. Sample: peripheral blood.

The CDR3, as DNA: TGTGCCAGCAATGAATACGGAGACGTTTGGACTGTCGGCCACGAGCAGTACTTC. Translated, it gives CASNEYGDVWTVGHEQYF. The chain carries TRBV25-1 and TRBJ2-7, with D perhaps TRBD2 (5 bases). This CDR3 comprises 18 residues. Germline-derived CDR1 and CDR2 are MGHDK and SYGVNS.